This T cell receptor beta chain appears in the sequencing data of a study of blood T cell repertoires in COVID-19. Original processing methods: Cell counts per sample came from amplifying reference gene primers. Repertoires were generated with immunoSEQ multiplex PCR, while TCRdb's copy carries only in-frame clones and drops some. Clone size and V and J calls were adopted from that table, with D and trimming inferred from the DNA. The sample includes approximately 80,000 clones, under 85% of them seen just once. The germline V gene encodes CDR1 SGHVS and CDR2 FNYEAQ. V trimming: 1 base; J trimming: 6 bases; junction bases outside the gene matches: 11. This CDR3 is built from 16 residues.

This sequence was found in a human donor in a cohort sampled during active COVID-19. Sequencing used peripheral blood. J is TRBJ2-7 and V is TRBV7-6; 8 nucleotides agree with TRBD2. Here the CDR3 reads CASSLDRPGTSSEQYF. The CDR3 nucleotides read TGTGCCAGCAGCTTAGACCGTCCCGGGACTAGTTCCGAGCAGTACTTC. The full variable domain, its missing parts supplied by reference TRBV7-6 and TRBJ2-7, is GAGVSQSPRYKVTKRGQDVALRCDPISGHVSLYWYRQALGQGPEFLTYFNYEAQQDKSGLPNDRFSAERPEGSISTLTIQRTEQRDSAMYRCASSLDRPGTSSEQYFGPGTRLTVT.